This TCR beta chain was identified in a study of blood T cells in healthy people across ages. About the research overall: Per every two T cells, about one barcoded beta molecule was captured by template switching.

Study outcomes and limitations: There were more naive CD4+ cells and higher diversity in long-lived donors than in aged donors. The authors considered diversity estimates from one million T cells to be underestimates.

PCR was performed a second time for about 7 to 12 cycles using a sample-barcoded 5' primer and a J-beta primer mix. TCRdb called the 5' RACE reads again in MiXCR, with one record for every CDR3 protein. The table has around 850,000 distinct CDR3 sequences, 30% to 45% seen once; the top ten hold 13%. This clonotype was detected ten times or more. Its antigen is as yet unknown. No fewer than 5.5 micrograms of total RNA were isolated from every sample. The CDR3 is 15 amino acids. Germline CDR1 SGHRS, CDR2 YFSETQ. V lost 4 bases and J lost 0, with 11 bases in between. The chain is built from TRBV5-1 and TRBJ2-1; D is possibly TRBD1 (5 bases). The sample consisted of blood. The receptor's source is a man aged 18 to 30 in good health. CDR3 DNA sequence: TGCGCCAGCAGCGCAGGGATCCCCTCCTACAATGAGCAGTTCTTC. It yields the protein CASSAGIPSYNEQFF.